A single sample gave rise to the 7 T cell receptor beta chains below, sequenced in a study of response to subunit inactivated influenza vaccine. TCRdb re-analysed the RT-PCR reads in MiXCR, keeping a single row per CDR3 protein. Of hundreds of thousands of distinct CDR3 sequences detected, around a sixth appear once; the ten largest clones hold 9.5% to 13%. Sequenced material: PBMCs from blood, taken roughly 5 days after vaccination. The source of these receptors is a man between 45 and 60 years old who received an inactivated influenza vaccine.

This clonotype showed up just a few times. The V gene is TRBV7-9, the J gene TRBJ2-2; tentatively, D is TRBD2 (6 bases). V lost 7 bases to trimming and J lost 8 bases, with 11 bases between them. Looked up from germline, CDR1 is SEHNR and CDR2 is FQNEAQ (reference sequence). This CDR3 spans 12 amino acids. DNA of the CDR3: TGTGCCAGCATCCCCGCGGGAGGGGAGCTGTTTTTT. This translates into CASIPAGGELFF.

This clonotype was recorded at least ten times. The J gene is TRBJ2-2, the V gene TRBV4-3; weak D call: TRBD1 (5 bases). V was shortened by 4 bases and J by 7 bases, with 7 bases between the two germline ends. Germline V gene data show CDR1 as LGHNA and CDR2 as YSLEER. The CDR3 has 12 amino acids. The CDR3 bases are TGCGCCAGCAGCCCTCAGGGCGGGGAGCTGTTTTTT. It yields the protein CASSPQGGELFF.

This chain connects TRBV5-1 to TRBJ1-5; 9 nucleotides line up with TRBD1. Unmatched junction bases numbered 7, after V lost 4 bases and J lost 5 bases. Germline loops: CDR1 SGHRS, CDR2 YFSETQ. The CDR3 spans 15 residues. The CDR3 sequence is CASSIGTGWDQPQHF. The CDR3 DNA follows: TGCGCCAGCAGCATAGGGACAGGGTGGGATCAGCCCCAGCATTTT.

J is TRBJ2-1 and V is TRBV6-6, with unresolved D. Looked up from germline, CDR1 is MNHNY and CDR2 is SVGAGI (reference sequence). Trimming removed 5 bases from V and 9 bases from J, with 8 bases in between. There are 11 residues in the CDR3. This CDR3 is CASSPRSEQFF. CDR3 nucleotides: TGTGCCAGCAGTCCACGGTCTGAGCAGTTCTTC.

In its sample, this clonotype was seen a few times. This rearrangement joins TRBV12-3 or TRBV12-4 to TRBJ2-2; TRBD2 is a possible D gene (5 bases). The V end lost 4 bases, the J end lost 3 bases, and 9 bases lay between the germline ends. The CDR3 loop spans 14 amino acids. The CDR3 loop is CASSSRAYTGELFF. The CDR3 nucleotides are TGTGCCAGCAGTTCGAGGGCGTACACCGGGGAGCTGTTTTTT.

The gene calls are TRBV29-1 and TRBJ2-5; D is perhaps TRBD2 (5 bases). CDR1 SQVTM and CDR2 ANQGSEA come from the germline V gene. The CDR3 consists of 16 residues. Trimming stripped 7 bases from V and 5 bases from J, with 26 bases between. This chain's CDR3 is CSATDRSSRINETQYF. For the CDR3, the DNA is TGCAGCGCAACCGACCGTTCTAGCCGGATAAATGAGACCCAGTACTTC.

The sample holds one count of this clonotype. The rearrangement joins TRBV6-2 or TRBV6-3 to TRBJ1-2; D gene unclear. With 2 bases removed from V and 9 bases from J, the gap between germline ends came to 10 bases. The CDR3 is made up of 12 amino acids. Germline assignment: CDR1 MNHEY and CDR2 SVGEGT. The CDR3 loop reads CASSYGVSRYTF. CDR3 nucleotide sequence: TGTGCCAGCAGTTACGGCGTTTCCCGCTACACCTTC.